The clone carrying this T cell receptor beta chain was observed a few times. These data are taken from a study of blood T cells in healthy people across ages. With a J-beta primer mix and a sample-barcoded 5' primer, a second PCR ran roughly 7 to 11 cycles. TCRdb passed the 5' RACE reads through MiXCR, listing each CDR3 protein once. The table lists 1.5 million to 2 million distinct CDR3 sequences, roughly 43% of them singletons. This receptor was taken from a human donor in good health. The sample was blood.

In DNA, the CDR3 is TGCAGCGTTAAGGCTAGCCCATTTCCCACAGATACGCAGTATTTT. This gives the protein CSVKASPFPTDTQYF. This rearrangement joins TRBV29-1 to TRBJ2-3; possible D gene TRBD2, 5 bases. Deletions cut 5 bases from V and 2 bases from J, with 17 bases between. The CDR3 totals 15 residues. Germline V lookup: CDR1 SQVTM, CDR2 ANQGSEA.